These 32 T cell receptor beta chains came from one sample sequenced in a study of T cells in women clearing cervical HPV infection. TCRdb keeps only in-frame clones here, not all; method: immunoSEQ multiplex PCR. The table lists tens of thousands of clones. The sample taken for sequencing was blood buffy coat. These receptors were obtained from a woman between 18 and 75 years old with a cervical HPV16 infection that either progressed to CIN3+ or cleared (not recorded which).

With regard to this clone: The read comes to an end 3 residues before the CDR3 does, leaving the germline J gene to fill in the end. The chain recombines TRBV18 with TRBJ2-4; no clear D. The CDR3 runs 11 residues. Germline CDR1 KGHSH, CDR2 LQKENI. The part of the CDR3 DNA that was read is TGTGCCAGCTCACCGAGTACTCTT. It specifies CASSPSTL. The whole CDR3 region reads CASSPSTLQYF. The full variable domain, its missing parts supplied by reference TRBV18 and TRBJ2-4, is NAGVMQNPRHLVRRRGQEARLRCSPMKGHSHVYWYRQLPEEGLKFMVYLQKENIIDESGMPKERFSAEFPKEGPSILRIQQVVRGDSAAYFCASSPSTLQYFGAGTRLSVL.

Comments on this clone: Read sequence stops 3 residues before the CDR3 end, and the germline J gene provides the missing end. The J gene is TRBJ1-5, the V gene TRBV19, with D unresolved. CDR1 is LNHDA, CDR2 SQIVND, per germline (reference sequence). The CDR3 sequence is 14 residues long. The ends were cut back, 3 bases at V and 7 bases at J, with 13 bases in the middle. The covered CDR3 bases are TGTGCCAGTAGTATGGACCGGGGTATGCAGCCC. This translates into CASSMDRGMQP. The whole CDR3 region reads CASSMDRGMQPQHF.

Notes on this clone: The read terminates 3 residues before the CDR3 end, so the remaining end is supplied by the germline J gene. The V gene is TRBV5-4, the J gene TRBJ2-5; possibly TRBD2 for D (5 bases). Trimming removed 2 bases from V and 5 bases from J, with 10 bases in between. Per germline, CDR1 SGHNT and CDR2 YYREEE (reference sequence). The CDR3 has 13 residues. CDR3 residues: CASSFRGTETQYF. Partial CDR3 DNA: TGTGCCAGCAGCTTCCGGGGAACCGAGACC.

Turning to this clone: Read sequence stops 3 residues before the CDR3 end, and the germline J gene provides the missing end. V usage is TRBV5-4 and J usage is TRBJ2-3; 9 bases agree with TRBD2. Germline CDR1 SGHNT, CDR2 YYREEE (reference sequence). The CDR3 extends over 14 amino acids. Trimming removed 4 bases from V and 4 bases from J; junction bases left unmatched: 4. This CDR3 reads CASSAGLAPDTQYF. The DNA read from the CDR3 is TGTGCCAGCAGCGCGGGACTAGCCCCAGATACG.

A remark on this clone: The read ends 3 residues before the CDR3 terminus; that terminus is restored from the germline J gene. The chain combines TRBV18 with TRBJ2-1; TRBD2 matches at 7 bases. Germline CDR1 reads KGHSH; CDR2 reads LQKENI. With V trimmed by 0 bases and J by 5 bases, 7 bases remained unmatched. The CDR3 totals 16 residues. CDR3 bases read: TGTGCCAGCTCACCACCCGGTGCAGCGGGGAACAATGAG. It translates to CASSPPGAAGNNE. The entire CDR3 is CASSPPGAAGNNEQFF. Variable domain in full (rest from reference TRBV18 and TRBJ2-1): NAGVMQNPRHLVRRRGQEARLRCSPMKGHSHVYWYRQLPEEGLKFMVYLQKENIIDESGMPKERFSAEFPKEGPSILRIQQVVRGDSAAYFCASSPPGAAGNNEQFFGPGTRLTVL.

Note on this clone: The read is 3 residues too short to cover the CDR3 end, so that end is filled in from the germline J gene. The chain is built from TRBV7-3 and TRBJ2-1, with a weak D call TRBD1 (5 bases). The CDR3 covers 15 residues. The ends were cut back, 1 base at V and 2 bases at J, with 9 bases in the middle. The germline V gene encodes CDR1 SGHTA and CDR2 FQGTGA. CDR3 sequence: CASSLIVGPYNEQFF. The part of the CDR3 DNA that was read is TGTGCCAGCAGCTTAATTGTGGGGCCCTACAATGAG.

As for this clone: Read data end 3 residues before the CDR3 end; the end is taken from the germline J gene. The chain carries TRBV4-2 and TRBJ2-3; D is possibly TRBD1 (6 bases). V lost 0 bases and J lost 5, with 15 bases in between. The CDR3 has 16 amino acids. Germline V CDR1 and CDR2: LGHNA, YNFKEQ. The sequenced part of the CDR3 DNA is TGTGCCAGCAGCCAAGATGGCAGGGGAACCGGAGATACG. Translated, it gives CASSQDGRGTGDT. The whole CDR3 region reads CASSQDGRGTGDTQYF.

In the case of this clone: The read is 3 residues too short to cover the CDR3 end, so that end is filled in from the germline J gene. The chain recombines TRBV6-1 with TRBJ1-4; TRBD1 is a possible D gene (5 bases). The V gene lost 3 bases and the J gene lost 5 bases, with 10 bases spanning the gap. Germline CDR1 MNHNS, CDR2 SASEGT. CDR3 length: 14 amino acids. CDR3 amino acids: CASSDGQGNEKLFF. The sequenced CDR3 bases are TGTGCCAGCAGTGACGGGCAGGGCAATGAAAAA.

Concerning this clone itself: With the read ending 3 residues before the CDR3 end, the germline J gene is used to fill in that end. The V and J genes are TRBV2 and TRBJ2-2; the match to TRBD1 covers 7 bases. After removal of 6 bases from V and 6 bases from J, the junction contained 16 bases not matched to a gene. CDR1 is SNHLY and CDR2 is FYNNEI in the germline V gene. The CDR3 is made up of 17 amino acids. Here the CDR3 reads CASRPGQIIEGSGELFF. Partial CDR3 DNA: TGTGCCAGCAGACCGGGACAGATTATCGAAGGATCCGGGGAG.

Regarding this clone: The read stops 3 residues short of the end of the CDR3; the missing end is completed from the germline J gene. The chain uses TRBV2 and TRBJ2-5; unclear D gene. Per the germline V gene, CDR1 is SNHLY and CDR2 is FYNNEI. The CDR3 length is 14 residues. V was cut by 6 bases and J by 5 bases, with 16 bases left in between. CDR3 DNA, as far as it was read: TGTGCCAGCAGCGTAGGTCAGCGTCGGGAGACC. This codes for CASSVGQRRET. The full CDR3 protein is CASSVGQRRETQYF.

A remark on this clone: The read falls 3 residues short of the CDR3 end, and the missing part is taken from the germline J gene. The genes are TRBV10-3 and TRBJ2-7, with 7 bases identical to TRBD2. The V and J ends lost 6 bases and 6 bases, in that order; junction bases with no gene match: 5. CDR3 length equals 12 residues. CDR1 and CDR2 (germline): ENHRY, SYGVKD. CDR3 DNA, as far as it was read: TGTGCCATCAGCAGCGGGGCCCTCGAG. This translates into CAISSGALE. In full, the CDR3 reads CAISSGALEQYF.

Concerning this clone: The read halts 3 residues ahead of the CDR3 end, with the missing end drawn from the germline J gene. The chain employs TRBV30 and TRBJ2-7; D may match TRBD1 or TRBD2 (5 bases each). Germline V gene sequence: CDR1 GTSNPN, CDR2 SVGIG (reference sequence). V was shortened by 8 bases and J by 4 bases, with 15 bases between the two germline ends. This CDR3 is 12 amino acids long. CDR3 DNA, as far as it was read: TGTGCCCTGGGGTTAGAGGGGTACGAG. Amino acid sequence: CALGLEGYE. In full, the CDR3 reads CALGLEGYEQYF. Looking up the rest from reference TRBV30 and TRBJ2-7 gives the full variable domain: SQTIHQWPATLVQPVGSPLSLECTVEGTSNPNLYWYRQAAGRGLQLLFYSVGIGQISSEVPQNLSASRPQDRQFILSSKKLLLSDSGFYLCALGLEGYEQYFGPGTRLTVT.

Comment on this clone: Read data end 3 residues before the CDR3 end; the end is taken from the germline J gene. V and J are TRBV30 and TRBJ2-7, with 9 nucleotides matching TRBD1. The CDR3 length is 19 residues. CDR1 and CDR2 (germline): GTSNPN, SVGIG (reference sequence). V lost 5 bases to trimming and J lost 4 bases; unmatched junction nucleotides: 24. Partial CDR3 DNA: TGTGCCTGGGGTCCTTTACAGGGGGCACGCCATTCCACGGCATACGAG. This encodes CAWGPLQGARHSTAYE. The whole CDR3 protein is CAWGPLQGARHSTAYEQYF.

Details on this clone: The read finishes 3 residues shy of the CDR3 end, and the germline J gene is used to complete it. The rearrangement uses TRBV12-3 or TRBV12-4 and TRBJ2-2; D is perhaps TRBD1 (5 bases). V lost 6 bases and J 6 bases, leaving 11 bases between the germline ends. The CDR3 extends over 13 amino acids. The covered CDR3 bases are TGTGCCAGCAGGGGGCTAGTCGCCGGGGAG. Translated: CASRGLVAGE. The complete CDR3 sequence is CASRGLVAGELFF.

Of note for this clone: The missing CDR3 end, 3 residues past where the read stops, is filled in from the germline J gene. Different DNA sequences within this sample yield the same CDR3. The chain employs TRBV2 and TRBJ1-6, with 7 positions matching TRBD1. The CDR3 consists of 16 residues. CDR1 is SNHLY and CDR2 is FYNNEI in the germline V gene. Trimming cost V 2 bases and J 7 bases; bases outside gene matches: 8. The CDR3 region is CASSEMRDSRNSPLHF. CDR3 DNA (partial): TGTGCCAGCAGTGAAATGAGGGACAGTCGGAATTCACCC.

To note about this clone: The observed sequence ends 3 residues before the CDR3 terminus, with the missing tail filled in from the germline J gene. The J gene is TRBJ2-1, the V gene TRBV2; 7 bases align to TRBD2. This CDR3 comprises 17 residues. CDR1 SNHLY and CDR2 FYNNEI come from the germline V gene. V was pared by 4 bases and J by 5 bases, with 14 bases of the junction left unmatched. The DNA read from the CDR3 is TGTGCCAGCAGTGTTGGCCTGGGGCGGGGGAAGAACAATGAG. Its protein is CASSVGLGRGKNNE. From start to end, the CDR3 is CASSVGLGRGKNNEQFF.

Comments on this clone: The read comes to an end 3 residues before the CDR3 does, leaving the germline J gene to fill in the end. The chain uses TRBV7-2 and TRBJ2-1, with D unresolved. This CDR3 is built from 13 residues. V lost 1 base, J lost 9 bases, and 10 bases lay in between. CDR1 and CDR2 (germline): SGHTA, FQGNSA. CDR3 DNA (partial): TGTGCCAGCAGCTTAGAACAGTTGGGTGAG. It codes for CASSLEQLGE. The whole CDR3 region reads CASSLEQLGEQFF.

Details on this clone: The CDR3 is cut off 3 residues early in the read; its end comes from the germline J gene. This chain uses TRBV5-4 with TRBJ1-4; TRBD1 matches 9 bases. V lost 5 bases and J lost 8; bases outside the gene matches: 4. The CDR3 loop spans 13 amino acids. Germline assignment: CDR1 SGHNT and CDR2 YYREEE (reference sequence). The CDR3 reads CASSPDRGEKLFF. The DNA read from the CDR3 is TGTGCCAGCAGTCCCGACAGGGGGGAAAAA.

Comments on this clone: The missing CDR3 end, 3 residues past where the read stops, is filled in from the germline J gene. The V gene is TRBV29-1, the J gene TRBJ1-2; 12 bases align to TRBD1. Losses at the gene ends were 6 bases for V and 3 bases for J; bases not matched to a gene: 11. Germline V CDR1 and CDR2: SQVTM, ANQGSEA. The CDR3 length is 16 residues. The sequenced CDR3 bases are TGCAGCGTCCCCGGGACAGGGGGCGCCGGTCACTATGGC. Protein product: CSVPGTGGAGHYG. Given in full, the CDR3 is CSVPGTGGAGHYGYTF.

Comment on this clone: The read halts 3 residues ahead of the CDR3 end, with the missing end drawn from the germline J gene. The chain employs TRBV7-3 and TRBJ2-3; maybe TRBD1 (6 bases). CDR1 is SGHTA, CDR2 FQGTGA, per germline. The V gene lost 4 bases and the J gene lost 4 bases, with 9 bases spanning the gap. The CDR3 contains 13 residues. The CDR3 reads CASSSTGPDTQYF. Partial CDR3 DNA: TGTGCCAGCAGCTCTACAGGGCCAGATACG.

Comments on this clone: The CDR3 is cut off 3 residues early in the read; its end comes from the germline J gene. The chain couples TRBV20-1 to TRBJ2-1; 8 bases agree with TRBD2. J gave up 3 bases and V 0 bases, and 7 bases lay outside the gene matches. CDR3 length equals 16 residues. Germline CDR1 is DFQATT and CDR2 is SNEGSKA (reference sequence). The sequenced CDR3 bases are TGCAGTGCTAGAGATAGGCTAGCGGGCTACTACAATGAG. Encoded protein: CSARDRLAGYYNE. The complete CDR3 protein is CSARDRLAGYYNEQFF.

With respect to this clone: Read sequence stops 3 residues before the CDR3 end, and the germline J gene provides the missing end. The rearrangement joins TRBV7-9 to TRBJ1-2; possible D gene TRBD1, 6 bases. The CDR3 sequence is 13 residues long. Germline lookup yields CDR1 SEHNR and CDR2 FQNEAQ (reference sequence). This CDR3 reads CASSWGQAYDYTF. The CDR3 bases that were read are TGTGCCAGCAGCTGGGGACAAGCCTACGAC.

Of note for this clone: The CDR3 end lies 3 residues beyond the end of the read and is filled in from the germline J gene. This chain connects TRBV30 to TRBJ1-3, with D tentatively TRBD1 (6 bases). CDR3 length: 16 residues. CDR1 is GTSNPN and CDR2 is SVGIG in the germline V gene (reference sequence). Deletions cut 4 bases from V and 0 bases from J, with 16 bases between. The sequenced part of the CDR3 DNA is TGTGCCTGGAATTCTTTAGGGGGTGGCTCTGGAAACACC. It encodes CAWNSLGGGSGNT. The whole CDR3 sequence reads CAWNSLGGGSGNTIYF.

A word on this clone: Read coverage stops 3 residues before the CDR3 terminus; the germline J gene supplies the remainder. The gene calls are TRBV5-1 and TRBJ1-1, with 8 bases matching TRBD1. This CDR3 comprises 17 residues. Germline trimming cut 1 base from V and 1 base from J; bases unmatched to any gene: 9. Germline V CDR1 and CDR2: SGHRS, YFSETQ. The CDR3 bases that were read are TGCGCCAGCAGCTTGAATAATCCAGGACAGGGGAACACTGAA. As protein: CASSLNNPGQGNTE. The CDR3 in full is CASSLNNPGQGNTEAFF.

Notes on this clone: The read stops 3 residues short of the end of the CDR3; the missing end is completed from the germline J gene. V and J are TRBV20-1 and TRBJ2-7; 8 nucleotides line up with TRBD2. Germline V lookup: CDR1 DFQATT, CDR2 SNEGSKA (reference sequence). The CDR3 contains 15 residues. V gave up 0 bases and J gave up 6 bases; unmatched junction bases: 10. This CDR3 reads CSARDLGLETLEQYF. The CDR3 bases that were read are TGCAGTGCTAGAGATCTGGGACTAGAAACTCTCGAG.

Note on this clone: The read falls 3 residues short of the CDR3 end, and the missing part is taken from the germline J gene. J is TRBJ2-7 and V is TRBV18; TRBD2 aligns across 9 bases. V dropped 10 bases and J dropped 0; count of bases not matched to a gene: 10. Germline CDR1 and CDR2: KGHSH and LQKENI. CDR3 length: 15 amino acids. This CDR3 is CATSKQTSGSYEQYF. The sequenced CDR3 bases are TGTGCCACCTCGAAACAGACTAGCGGCTCCTACGAG.

Turning to this clone: The read ends 3 residues early relative to the CDR3; the germline J gene fills the gap. The chain employs TRBV7-9 and TRBJ2-7; 7 bases are shared with TRBD2. CDR1 is SEHNR and CDR2 is FQNEAQ in the germline V gene (reference sequence). The CDR3 is made up of 15 amino acids. The V segment lost 0 bases and the J segment 2 bases; nucleotides outside the gene matches: 4. The sequenced part of the CDR3 DNA is TGTGCCAGCAGCTTAGCACTAGCGTCAACCTACGAG. Amino acids: CASSLALASTYE. The CDR3, in full, reads CASSLALASTYEQYF.

Note on this clone: The CDR3 end lies 3 residues beyond the end of the read and is filled in from the germline J gene. The chain uses TRBV7-9 and TRBJ1-4; 9 nucleotides match TRBD1. The CDR3 sequence is 15 residues long. V lost 5 bases and J lost 5; bases outside the gene matches: 6. Germline V gives CDR1 SEHNR, CDR2 FQNEAQ (reference sequence). CDR3 sequence: CASSPGGQGNEKLFF. CDR3 DNA (partial): TGTGCCAGCAGCCCGGGGGGACAGGGCAATGAAAAA.

About this clone itself: Coverage ceases 3 residues before the CDR3 finishes, and the germline J gene fills in the end. The chain combines TRBV18 with TRBJ2-7; D might be TRBD1 (5 bases). V was pared by 8 bases and J by 5 bases, with 13 bases between. Germline values: CDR1 KGHSH, CDR2 LQKENI. This CDR3 contains 12 residues. The CDR3 bases that were read are TGTGCCAGCGGGGTGATCAGGGACGAG. Translated, it gives CASGVIRDE. The whole CDR3 protein is CASGVIRDEQYF.

A word on this clone: Read sequence stops 3 residues before the CDR3 end, and the germline J gene provides the missing end. This chain connects TRBV7-8 to TRBJ1-4; tentatively, D is TRBD1 (5 bases). The V gene's germline CDR1 is SGHVS and CDR2 FQNEAQ. This CDR3 region has 14 residues. The covered CDR3 bases are TGTGCCAGCAGCCCCCAAAGGGGTAATTCACCA. Translation: CASSPQRGNSP. The whole CDR3 sequence reads CASSPQRGNSPLFF.

CDR3 DNA, as far as it was read: TGTGCCAGCAGGGGGCCCACCAGGGAGACC. This codes for CASRGPTRET. The entire CDR3 protein reads CASRGPTRETQYF. The chain employs TRBV7-9 and TRBJ2-5; perhaps TRBD1 as D (5 bases). The read halts 3 residues ahead of the CDR3 end, with the missing end drawn from the germline J gene. Germline lookup yields CDR1 SEHNR and CDR2 FQNEAQ (reference sequence). Trimming shortened V by 6 bases and J by 5 bases, and 13 bases separated the two germline ends. The CDR3 is 13 amino acids.

Points on this clone: Read coverage stops 3 residues before the CDR3 terminus; the germline J gene supplies the remainder. The V and J genes are TRBV2 and TRBJ1-1; 7 positions match TRBD1. V was clipped by 6 bases and J by 3 bases; unmatched bases: 10. Germline loops: CDR1 SNHLY, CDR2 FYNNEI. The length of the CDR3 is 15 residues. CDR3 amino acids: CASSPLGQEDTEAFF. CDR3 DNA, as far as it was read: TGTGCCAGCAGCCCATTAGGACAGGAAGACACTGAA.